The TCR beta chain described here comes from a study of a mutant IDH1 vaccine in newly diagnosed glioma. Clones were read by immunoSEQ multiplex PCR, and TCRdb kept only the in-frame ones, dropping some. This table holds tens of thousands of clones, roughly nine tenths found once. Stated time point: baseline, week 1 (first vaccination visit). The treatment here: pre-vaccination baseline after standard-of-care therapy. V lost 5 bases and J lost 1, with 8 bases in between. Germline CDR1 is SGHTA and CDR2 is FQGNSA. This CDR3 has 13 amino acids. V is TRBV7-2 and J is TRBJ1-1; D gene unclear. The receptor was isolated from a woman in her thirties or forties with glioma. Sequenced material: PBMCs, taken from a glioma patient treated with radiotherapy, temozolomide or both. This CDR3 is CASSNQENTEAFF. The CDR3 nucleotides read TGTGCCAGCAGCAACCAGGAGAACACTGAAGCTTTCTTT.